The 5 T cell receptor beta chains reported below all come from one sample, sequenced in a study of blood T cells in healthy people across ages. Combining a sample-barcoded 5' primer with a J-beta primer mix, a second PCR ran for roughly 7 to 12 cycles. MiXCR was run by TCRdb on the 5' RACE reads, yielding one entry per CDR3 protein. The sample has hundreds of thousands of distinct CDR3 sequences, under 25% seen once. Sequencing was carried out using blood. These receptors were collected from a man aged 70-80 years in good health.

This clonotype was counted only a few times. CDR3 in DNA: TGTGCCAGCAGCCCACGGTCAACTACCGAGCAGTACTTC. It translates to CASSPRSTTEQYF. The V gene is TRBV7-6, the J gene TRBJ2-7, with no clear D. The CDR3 has 13 amino acids. Trimming cost V 5 bases and J 6 bases, with 14 bases left between them. The germline V gene has CDR1 SGHVS and CDR2 FNYEAQ.

This clonotype was seen a handful of times. The rearrangement links TRBV29-1 to TRBJ2-1, with a tentative D call TRBD2 (6 bases). The CDR3 runs 13 residues. Germline V gene sequence: CDR1 SQVTM, CDR2 ANQGSEA. The V and J ends lost 2 bases and 3 bases respectively, with 8 bases between them. DNA of the CDR3: TGCAGCGTTGAAACGGGAGTCTACAATGAGCAGTTCTTC. Translation: CSVETGVYNEQFF.

Worth noting for this clonotype: Compared with germline, one end of the junction differs, possibly owing to a read error. This sequence joins TRBV5-1 and TRBJ2-5; D is perhaps TRBD1 or TRBD2 (5 bases each). CDR1 SGHRS and CDR2 YFSETQ come from the germline V gene. CDR3 length: 19 residues. DNA for the CDR3: TGCGCCAGCAGCTTGTCAATTCCGAGTAGCGTGGGGGTAAAAGAGATCCAGTACTTC. Translated: CASSLSIPSSVGVKEIQYF.

This chain joins TRBV20-1 and TRBJ2-1, with D perhaps assigned TRBD1 or TRBD2 (5 bases each). This CDR3 region has 16 residues. Deletions cut 5 bases from V and 2 bases from J, with 19 bases between. CDR1 is DFQATT, CDR2 SNEGSKA, per germline (reference sequence). The CDR3 loop reads CSAPARGRSTYNEQFF. The CDR3 DNA follows: TGCAGTGCTCCTGCCCGGGGACGCAGCACCTACAATGAGCAGTTCTTC.

This clonotype was seen a few times. The V gene is TRBV6-2 or TRBV6-3, the J gene TRBJ2-5; no firm D call. The end of the DNA is better explained by TRBJ2-7, so the J call may be wrong. CDR1 and CDR2 from the germline V gene are MNHEY and SVGEGT. The CDR3 sequence is 15 residues long. CDR3 in amino acids: CASSYSRSRRYEQYF. CDR3 nucleotide sequence: TGTGCCAGCAGTTACTCGCGGAGTAGGCGTTACGAGCAGTACTTC.